This T cell receptor (beta chain) was sequenced during a study of blood T cell repertoires in COVID-19. The overall study: The study drew acute and convalescent COVID-19 samples from the United States, Italy and Spain. T cells, B-cell-depleted T cells, or PBMCs provided the cDNA or gDNA that served as material.

This clone showed up just a few times. V lost 2 bases, J lost 2 bases, and 11 bases lay in between. Germline V gives CDR1 MNHEY, CDR2 SVGAGI. The CDR3 sequence is 15 residues long. Using immunoSEQ multiplex PCR, the repertoire was profiled, and TCRdb retains in-frame clones only, with some absent. The sample carries 150,000 to 200,000 clones, about 80% recorded once. The J gene is TRBJ2-3, the V gene TRBV6-5; D is perhaps TRBD2 (6 bases). Material: peripheral blood. The TCR comes from a human donor with acute or convalescent COVID-19. The donor label of this sample is uncertain. This CDR3 is CASSYGGMFTDTQYF. CDR3 DNA: TGTGCCAGCAGTTACGGCGGGATGTTCACAGATACGCAGTATTTT.